This TCR beta chain was retrieved from a study of blood T cell repertoires in COVID-19. About the research overall: The United States, Italy and Spain supplied acute and convalescent COVID-19 samples. T cells, B-cell-depleted T cells, or PBMCs provided the cDNA or gDNA that served as material.

This CDR3 contains 13 residues. Germline V gene lookup returns CDR1 MNHEY and CDR2 SVGAGI. V gave up 5 bases and J gave up 1 base, with 9 bases separating them. In the authors' methods: The assay estimated nucleated cells by amplifying reference gene primers. Only in-frame clones appear in the TCRdb table, and some are missing; sequencing was by immunoSEQ multiplex PCR. The DNA was the basis for D and trimming; V, J and clone size are from that table. The data hold about 82,000 clones, with roughly 80% observed a single time. This receptor was taken from a woman aged 40 to 50 with active or convalescent COVID-19. The specimen was peripheral blood. The chain uses TRBV6-5 and TRBJ2-7; D ambiguous. In nucleotides, the CDR3 is TGTGCCAGCAGTCTTCCGGGTTCCTACGAGCAGTACTTC. Translating gives CASSLPGSYEQYF.